These 14 T cell receptor beta chains came from one sample sequenced in a study of regulatory dendritic cells for organ transplantation. Sequenced by immunoSEQ multiplex PCR; TCRdb stores in-frame clones only, minus some. The sample has around 30,000 clones, almost 80% seen once. Sequencing was done on a sample of memory CD4+ T cells from blood. The subset was: CD45RO+ memory T cells. These receptors came from a human donor in good health.

This clone was seen only a few times. The rearrangement joins TRBV27 to TRBJ2-7, with TRBD2 matching over 9 bases. The V segment lost 5 bases and the J segment 6 bases; nucleotides outside the gene matches: 17. The V gene's germline CDR1 is MNHEY and CDR2 SMNVEV (reference sequence). This CDR3 comprises 17 residues. CDR3 protein: CASSTYRTGGRASEQYF. The CDR3 DNA reads as TGTGCCAGCAGTACATACCGTACCGGCGGGAGGGCCTCCGAGCAGTACTTC.

V and J are TRBV7-2 and TRBJ1-4; D possibly corresponds to TRBD1 (6 bases). Trimming left V 5 bases short and J 8 bases short, with 12 bases between. This CDR3 has 13 amino acids. Germline CDR1 and CDR2: SGHTA and FQGNSA. The CDR3 here is CASSPGTFEKLFF. CDR3 sequence (DNA): TGTGCCAGCAGCCCCGGGACATTCGAAAAACTGTTTTTT.

The J gene is TRBJ2-1, the V gene TRBV5-4; 8 bases match TRBD2. The CDR3 has 13 amino acids. CDR1 SGHNT and CDR2 YYREEE come from the germline V gene (reference sequence). Trimming removed 2 bases from V and 12 bases from J; junction bases left unmatched: 7. The CDR3 DNA is TGTGCCAGCAGCTTCTGGACTAGCAGGGGGCAGTTCTTC. This gives the protein CASSFWTSRGQFF.

This rearrangement joins TRBV7-2 to TRBJ1-1; possibly TRBD1 for D (5 bases). Germline V CDR1 and CDR2: SGHTA, FQGNSA. The V end lost 4 bases, the J end lost 4 bases, and 19 bases lay between the germline ends. The CDR3 length is 16 residues. The CDR3 nucleotides are TGTGCCAGCAGCTCAACAGGTGGGGTTCGTCGCACTGAAGCTTTCTTT. It encodes CASSSTGGVRRTEAFF.

This chain links TRBV7-3 with TRBJ2-5; D gene ambiguous. V lost 2 bases and J lost 4, with 8 bases in between. The CDR3 extends over 13 amino acids. Germline assignment: CDR1 SGHTA and CDR2 FQGTGA. CDR3 protein: CASSLGLGETQYF. Written as DNA, the CDR3 is TGTGCCAGCAGCTTAGGGTTGGGAGAGACCCAGTACTTC.

This chain connects TRBV25-1 to TRBJ2-7; D is possibly TRBD2 (5 bases). Looked up from germline, CDR1 is MGHDK and CDR2 is SYGVNS. The CDR3 has 15 amino acids. Trimming took 3 bases from V and 1 from J, leaving 13 bases between them. This chain's CDR3 is CASSDPSGSSYEQYF. The CDR3 DNA sequence: TGTGCCAGCAGTGACCCGTCGGGGTCTTCCTACGAGCAGTACTTC.

This rearrangement joins TRBV4-3 to TRBJ2-2; D remains ambiguous. The CDR3 runs 14 residues. The germline V and J ends were trimmed by 0 bases and 6 bases, with 8 bases remaining between them. CDR1 and CDR2 (germline): LGHNA, YSLEER. CDR3 bases: TGCGCCAGCAGCCAAGATATAGGCCCCGGGGAGCTGTTTTTT. The encoded protein is CASSQDIGPGELFF.

The gene calls are TRBV7-2 and TRBJ2-7; 8 bases are a match to TRBD2. V dropped 8 bases and J dropped 2; count of bases not matched to a gene: 11. Germline V gene lookup returns CDR1 SGHTA and CDR2 FQGNSA. CDR3 length: 15 residues. CDR3 nucleotides: TGTGCCAGCCTTAACCAGGAGCGGGGGCCCTACGAGCAGTACTTC. This sequence encodes CASLNQERGPYEQYF.

CDR3 sequence reads: CASSRTTSGGNYEQYF. As DNA, the CDR3 is TGTGCCAGCAGCCGTACCACTAGCGGGGGGAATTACGAGCAGTACTTC. The gene calls are TRBV7-2 and TRBJ2-7; 12 nucleotides line up with TRBD2. Germline V gives CDR1 SGHTA, CDR2 FQGNSA. The V and J ends lost 5 bases and 4 bases, in that order; junction bases with no gene match: 9. CDR3 length equals 16 residues.

The rearrangement uses TRBV28 and TRBJ1-4; 9 bases map to TRBD1. There are 14 residues in the CDR3. Germline CDR1 reads MDHEN; CDR2 reads SYDVKM. V gave up 6 bases and J gave up 6 bases; unmatched junction bases: 5. The CDR3 coding sequence is TGTGCCAGCAGGACCACAGGGGGCTATGAAAAACTGTTTTTT. Its translation: CASRTTGGYEKLFF.

The V gene is TRBV2, the J gene TRBJ2-4; TRBD1 aligns across 7 bases. The CDR3 covers 15 residues. With V trimmed by 2 bases and J by 6 bases, 7 bases remained unmatched. In germline, CDR1 is SNHLY, CDR2 FYNNEI. The DNA of the CDR3 is TGTGCCAGCAGTGAACAAGGGACAGAAGCAAACATTCAGTACTTC. The encoded protein is CASSEQGTEANIQYF.

The chain is built from TRBV13 and TRBJ1-1; D uncertain. Per the germline V gene, CDR1 is PRHDT and CDR2 is FYEKMQ (reference sequence). The V end lost 3 bases, the J end lost 8 bases, and 19 bases lay between the germline ends. The CDR3 totals 15 residues. CDR3 protein: CASSFDRQRGAEAFF. In DNA, the CDR3 is TGTGCCAGCAGCTTCGATCGGCAAAGAGGCGCGGAAGCTTTCTTT.

For this clone: The same CDR3 also results from other DNA sequences found in this sample. The chain has TRBV6-1 and TRBJ1-3, with unresolved D. Trimming left V 1 base short and J 0 bases short, with 7 bases between. There are 15 residues in the CDR3. The germline CDR1 and CDR2 sequences are MNHNS and SASEGT. CDR3: CASSEGIYSGNTIYF. The CDR3 nucleotides read TGTGCCAGCAGTGAAGGCATCTACTCTGGAAACACCATATATTTT.

This clone was found a few times. The chain is built from TRBV4-1 and TRBJ2-2; D gene unclear. Deletions cut 0 bases from V and 0 bases from J, with 5 bases between. CDR1 is MGHRA, CDR2 YSYEKL, per germline. The CDR3 consists of 15 residues. The CDR3 reads CASSQEWANTGELFF. The CDR3 DNA reads TGCGCCAGCAGCCAAGAATGGGCGAACACCGGGGAGCTGTTTTTT.